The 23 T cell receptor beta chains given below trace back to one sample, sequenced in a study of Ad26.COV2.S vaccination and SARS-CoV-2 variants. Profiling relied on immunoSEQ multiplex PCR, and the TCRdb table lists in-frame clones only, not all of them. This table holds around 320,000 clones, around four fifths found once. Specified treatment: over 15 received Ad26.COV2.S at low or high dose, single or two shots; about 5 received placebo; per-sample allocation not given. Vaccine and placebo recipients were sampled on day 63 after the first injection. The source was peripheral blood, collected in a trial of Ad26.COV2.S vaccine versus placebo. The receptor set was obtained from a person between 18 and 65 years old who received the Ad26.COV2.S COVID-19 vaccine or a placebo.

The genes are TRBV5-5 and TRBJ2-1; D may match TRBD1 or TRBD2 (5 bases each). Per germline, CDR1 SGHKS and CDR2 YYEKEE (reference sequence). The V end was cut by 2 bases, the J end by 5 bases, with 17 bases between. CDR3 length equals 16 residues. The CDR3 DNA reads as TGTGCCAGCAGCTTATACTCCGGGACGGCAGACAATGAGCAGTTCTTC. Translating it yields CASSLYSGTADNEQFF.

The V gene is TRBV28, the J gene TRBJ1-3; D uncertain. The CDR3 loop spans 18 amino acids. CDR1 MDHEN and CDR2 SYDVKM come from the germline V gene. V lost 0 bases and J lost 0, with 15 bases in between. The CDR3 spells CASSLWIPKRVSGNTIYF. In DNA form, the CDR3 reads TGTGCCAGCAGTTTATGGATCCCGAAACGCGTCTCTGGAAACACCATATATTTT.

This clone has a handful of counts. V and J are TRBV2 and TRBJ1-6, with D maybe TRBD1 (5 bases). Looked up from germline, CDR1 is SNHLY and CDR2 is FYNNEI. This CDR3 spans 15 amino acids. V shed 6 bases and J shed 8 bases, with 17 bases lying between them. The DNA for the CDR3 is TGTGCCAGCAGGGGGGTACGTCAGAGGGATTCACCCCTCCACTTT. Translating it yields CASRGVRQRDSPLHF.

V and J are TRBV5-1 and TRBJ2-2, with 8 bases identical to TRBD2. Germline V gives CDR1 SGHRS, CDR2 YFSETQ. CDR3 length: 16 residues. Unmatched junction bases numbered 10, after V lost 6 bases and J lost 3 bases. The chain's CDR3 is CASTPRGSGDTGELFF. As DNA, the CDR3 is TGCGCCAGCACCCCACGAGGTAGCGGGGACACCGGGGAGCTGTTTTTT.

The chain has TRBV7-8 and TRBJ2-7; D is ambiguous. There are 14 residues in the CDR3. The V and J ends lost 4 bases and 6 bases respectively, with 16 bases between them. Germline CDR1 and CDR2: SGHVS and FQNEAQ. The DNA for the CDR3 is TGTGCCAGCAGCTCGTCAGTGACGCCCTCCGAGCAGTACTTC. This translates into CASSSSVTPSEQYF. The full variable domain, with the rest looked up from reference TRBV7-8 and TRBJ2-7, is GAGVSQSPRYKVAKRGQDVALRCDPISGHVSLFWYQQALGQGPEFLTYFQNEAQLDKSGLPSDRFFAERPEGSVSTLKIQRTQQEDSAVYLCASSSSVTPSEQYFGPGTRLTVT.

The CDR3 DNA reads TGCGCCAGCAGCGACAACCTAGATACGCAGTATTTT. Its protein is CASSDNLDTQYF. The chain is built from TRBV5-1 and TRBJ2-3, with D unresolved. Germline CDR1 reads SGHRS; CDR2 reads YFSETQ. The CDR3 has 12 residues. V was pared by 4 bases and J by 5 bases, with 8 bases between.

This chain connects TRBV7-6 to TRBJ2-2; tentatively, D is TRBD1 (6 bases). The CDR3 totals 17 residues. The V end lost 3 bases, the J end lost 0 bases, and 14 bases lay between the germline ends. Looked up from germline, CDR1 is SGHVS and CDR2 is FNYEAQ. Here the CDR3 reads CASSLGARTANTGELFF. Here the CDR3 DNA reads TGTGCCAGCAGCTTGGGGGCGAGGACTGCGAACACCGGGGAGCTGTTTTTT.

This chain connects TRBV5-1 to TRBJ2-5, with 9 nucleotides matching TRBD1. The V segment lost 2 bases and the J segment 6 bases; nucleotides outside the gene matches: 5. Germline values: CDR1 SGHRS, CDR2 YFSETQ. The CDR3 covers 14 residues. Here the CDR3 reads CASSFDTGGQTQYF. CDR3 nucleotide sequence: TGCGCCAGCAGCTTCGATACAGGGGGCCAGACCCAGTACTTC.

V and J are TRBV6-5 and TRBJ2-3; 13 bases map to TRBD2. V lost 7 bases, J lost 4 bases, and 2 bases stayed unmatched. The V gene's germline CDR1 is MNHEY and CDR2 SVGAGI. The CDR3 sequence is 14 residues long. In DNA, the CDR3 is TGTGCCAGCATGGGGACTAGCGGGGCAGATACGCAGTATTTT. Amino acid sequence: CASMGTSGADTQYF.

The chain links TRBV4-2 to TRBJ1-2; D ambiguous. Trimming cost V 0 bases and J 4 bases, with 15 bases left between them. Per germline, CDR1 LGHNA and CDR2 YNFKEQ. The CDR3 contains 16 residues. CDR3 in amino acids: CASSQDSQQRVYGYTF. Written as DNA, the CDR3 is TGTGCCAGCAGCCAAGATAGTCAACAGAGAGTCTATGGCTACACCTTC.

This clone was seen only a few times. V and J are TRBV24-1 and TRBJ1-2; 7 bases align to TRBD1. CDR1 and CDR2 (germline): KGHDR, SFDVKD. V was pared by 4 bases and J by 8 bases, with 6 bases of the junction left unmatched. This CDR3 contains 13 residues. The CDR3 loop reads CATSERQGGGYTF. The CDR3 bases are TGTGCCACCAGTGAACGACAGGGTGGCGGCTACACCTTC.

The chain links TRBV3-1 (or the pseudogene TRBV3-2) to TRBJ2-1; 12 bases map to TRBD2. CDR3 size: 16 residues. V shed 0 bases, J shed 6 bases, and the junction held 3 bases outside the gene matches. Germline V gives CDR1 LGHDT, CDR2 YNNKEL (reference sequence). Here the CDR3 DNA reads TGTGCCAGCAGCCAAGATCGACTAGCGGGGGTCAATGAGCAGTTCTTC. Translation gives CASSQDRLAGVNEQFF.

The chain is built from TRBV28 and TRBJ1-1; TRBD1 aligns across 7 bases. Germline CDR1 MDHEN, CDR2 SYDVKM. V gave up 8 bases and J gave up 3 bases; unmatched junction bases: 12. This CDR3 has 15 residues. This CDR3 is CASGYHVGQYTEAFF. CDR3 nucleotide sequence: TGTGCCAGCGGATACCATGTGGGACAGTACACTGAAGCTTTCTTT. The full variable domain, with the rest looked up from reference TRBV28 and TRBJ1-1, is DVKVTQSSRYLVKRTGEKVFLECVQDMDHENMFWYRQDPGLGLRLIYFSYDVKMKEKGDIPEGYSVSREKKERFSLILESASTNQTSMYLCASGYHVGQYTEAFFGQGTRLTVV.

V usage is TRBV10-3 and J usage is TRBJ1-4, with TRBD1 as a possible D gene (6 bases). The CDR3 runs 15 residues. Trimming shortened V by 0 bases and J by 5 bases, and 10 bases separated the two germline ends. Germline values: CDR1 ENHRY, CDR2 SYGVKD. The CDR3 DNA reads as TGTGCCATCAGTGAGTCCGGGACACTAAATGAAAAACTGTTTTTT. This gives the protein CAISESGTLNEKLFF.

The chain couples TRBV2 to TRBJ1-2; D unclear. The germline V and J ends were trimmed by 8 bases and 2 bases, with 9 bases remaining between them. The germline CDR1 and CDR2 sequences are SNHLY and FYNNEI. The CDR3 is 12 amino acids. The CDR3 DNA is TGTGCCAGCCGGTCGACGAACTATGGCTACACCTTC. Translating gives CASRSTNYGYTF.

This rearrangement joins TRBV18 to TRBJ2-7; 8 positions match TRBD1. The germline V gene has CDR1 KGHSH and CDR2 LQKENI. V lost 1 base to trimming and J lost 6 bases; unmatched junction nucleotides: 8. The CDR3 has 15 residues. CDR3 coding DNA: TGTGCCAGCTCACCACGCCAGGGGGCGCAGGGCGAGCAGTACTTC. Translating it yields CASSPRQGAQGEQYF.

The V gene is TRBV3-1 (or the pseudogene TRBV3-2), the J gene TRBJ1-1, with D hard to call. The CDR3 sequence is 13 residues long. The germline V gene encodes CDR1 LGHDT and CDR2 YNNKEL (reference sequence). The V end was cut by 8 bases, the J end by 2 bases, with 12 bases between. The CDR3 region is CASCRTGNTEAFF. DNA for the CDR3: TGTGCCAGCTGTAGGACGGGAAACACTGAAGCTTTCTTT.

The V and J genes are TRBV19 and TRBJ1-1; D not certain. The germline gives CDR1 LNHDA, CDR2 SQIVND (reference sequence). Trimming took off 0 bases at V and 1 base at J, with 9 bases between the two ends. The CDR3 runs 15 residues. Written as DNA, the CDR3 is TGTGCCAGTAGTATAGACGATGACCCGAACACTGAAGCTTTCTTT. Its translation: CASSIDDDPNTEAFF.

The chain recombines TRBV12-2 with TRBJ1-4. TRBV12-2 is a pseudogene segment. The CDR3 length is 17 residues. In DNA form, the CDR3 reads TGTGCAAGTCGCTTAGCGGCGGAGGAGCGGGCTGGCGAAAAACTGTTTTTT. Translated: CASRLAAEERAGEKLFF.

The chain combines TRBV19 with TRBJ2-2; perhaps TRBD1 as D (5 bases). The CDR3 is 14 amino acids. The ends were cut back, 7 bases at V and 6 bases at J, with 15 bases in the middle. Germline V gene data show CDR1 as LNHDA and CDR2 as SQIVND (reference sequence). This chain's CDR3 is CASTQGSWAGELFF. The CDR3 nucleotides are TGTGCCAGTACCCAGGGATCTTGGGCCGGGGAGCTGTTTTTT.

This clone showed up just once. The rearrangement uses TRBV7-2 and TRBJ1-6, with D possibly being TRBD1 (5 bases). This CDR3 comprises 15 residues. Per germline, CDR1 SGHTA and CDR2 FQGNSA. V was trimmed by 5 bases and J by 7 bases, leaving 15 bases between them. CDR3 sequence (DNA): TGTGCCAGCAGCCTAAATTCGGGGGGAAATTCACCCCTCCACTTT. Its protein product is CASSLNSGGNSPLHF.

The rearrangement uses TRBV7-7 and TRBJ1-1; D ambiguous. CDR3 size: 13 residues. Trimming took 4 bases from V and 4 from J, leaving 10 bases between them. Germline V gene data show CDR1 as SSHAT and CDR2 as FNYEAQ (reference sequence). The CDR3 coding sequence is TGTGCCAGCAGCTCAACGATGAGCACTGAAGCTTTCTTT. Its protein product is CASSSTMSTEAFF.

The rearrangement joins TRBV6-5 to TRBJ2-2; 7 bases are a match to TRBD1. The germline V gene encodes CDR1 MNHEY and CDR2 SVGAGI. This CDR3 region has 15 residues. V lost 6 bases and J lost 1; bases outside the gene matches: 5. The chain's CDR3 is CASRGRQGNTGELFF. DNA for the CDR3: TGTGCCAGCAGGGGACGACAGGGGAACACCGGGGAGCTGTTTTTT.